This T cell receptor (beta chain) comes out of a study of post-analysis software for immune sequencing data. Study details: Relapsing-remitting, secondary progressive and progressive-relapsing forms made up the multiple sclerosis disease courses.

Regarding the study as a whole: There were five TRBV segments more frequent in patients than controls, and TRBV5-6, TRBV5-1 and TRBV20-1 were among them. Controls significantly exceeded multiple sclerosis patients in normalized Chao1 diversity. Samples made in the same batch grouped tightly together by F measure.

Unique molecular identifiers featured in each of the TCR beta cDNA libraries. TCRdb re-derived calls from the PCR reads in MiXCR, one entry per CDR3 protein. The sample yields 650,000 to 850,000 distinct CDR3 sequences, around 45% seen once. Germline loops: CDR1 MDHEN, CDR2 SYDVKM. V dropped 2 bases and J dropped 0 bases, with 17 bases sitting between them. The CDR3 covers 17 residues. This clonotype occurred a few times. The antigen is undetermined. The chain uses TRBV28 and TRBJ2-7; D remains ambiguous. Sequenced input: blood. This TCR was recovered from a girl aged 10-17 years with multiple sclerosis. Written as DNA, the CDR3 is TGTGCCAGCAGTTTAAGACCGATGGCAGAAAGCTCCTACGAGCAGTACTTC. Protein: CASSLRPMAESSYEQYF. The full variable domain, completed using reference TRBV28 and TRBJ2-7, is DVKVTQSSRYLVKRTGEKVFLECVQDMDHENMFWYRQDPGLGLRLIYFSYDVKMKEKGDIPEGYSVSREKKERFSLILESASTNQTSMYLCASSLRPMAESSYEQYFGPGTRLTVT.